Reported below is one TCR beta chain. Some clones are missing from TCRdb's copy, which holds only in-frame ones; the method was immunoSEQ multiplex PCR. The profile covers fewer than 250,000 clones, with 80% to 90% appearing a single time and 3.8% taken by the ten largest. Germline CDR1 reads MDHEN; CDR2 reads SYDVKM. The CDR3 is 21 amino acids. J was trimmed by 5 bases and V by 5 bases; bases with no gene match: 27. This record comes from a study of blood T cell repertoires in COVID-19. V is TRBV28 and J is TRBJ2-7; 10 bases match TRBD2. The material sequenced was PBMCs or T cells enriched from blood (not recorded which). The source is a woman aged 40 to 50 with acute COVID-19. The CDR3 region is CASSRGGSGQLAGFLYHEQYF. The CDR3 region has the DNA TGTGCCAGCAGTCGGGGAGGGTCTGGGCAACTAGCGGGATTCCTTTACCACGAGCAGTACTTC. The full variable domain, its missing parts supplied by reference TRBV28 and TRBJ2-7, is DVKVTQSSRYLVKRTGEKVFLECVQDMDHENMFWYRQDPGLGLRLIYFSYDVKMKEKGDIPEGYSVSREKKERFSLILESASTNQTSMYLCASSRGGSGQLAGFLYHEQYFGPGTRLTVT.